These T cell receptor beta chains were read from a single sample in a study of blood T cell repertoires in COVID-19. Data came from immunoSEQ multiplex PCR; TCRdb stores just in-frame clones and leaves some out. The table shows roughly 110,000 clones, with 75% to 85% occurring only once. Sequenced material: peripheral blood. Receptors were obtained from a man older than 75 with COVID-19, enrolled during active disease. The CDR3 runs from the conserved cysteine through the conserved F or W. D genes are given only for firm matches. Size tells how often a clone was seen (once, few, many) or the class of an expanded clone, and some rows leave it out.

d_gene	v_gene	j_gene	abundance	CDR3aa	CDR3nt
TRBD1	TRBV28	TRBJ1-1	NA	CASRSTGDTEAFF	TGTGCCAGCAGGTCCACAGGGGACACTGAAGCTTTCTTT
NA	TRBV12-3/TRBV12-4	TRBJ1-1	NA	CASSYIEIEAFF	TGTGCCAGCAGTTATATAGAGATCGAAGCTTTCTTT
NA	TRBV19	TRBJ1-2	NA	CASSIGRSYGYTF	TGTGCCAGTAGTATTGGGCGTTCCTATGGCTACACCTTC
NA	TRBV28	TRBJ2-7	once	CASSLPSEYYEQYF	TGTGCCAGCAGTTTGCCTAGCGAGTATTACGAGCAGTACTTC
TRBD2	TRBV20-1	TRBJ2-3	NA	CSASDSGLAGVRTDTQYF	TGCAGTGCTAGTGATTCGGGACTAGCGGGAGTTCGCACAGATACGCAGTATTTT
NA	TRBV7-9	TRBJ1-4	NA	CASSSGVGEKLFF	TGTGCCAGCAGCTCAGGGGTCGGGGAAAAACTGTTTTTT
TRBD2	TRBV28	TRBJ2-7	NA	CASRTAGGPLYEQYF	TGTGCCAGCAGGACAGCGGGAGGGCCCTTATACGAGCAGTACTTC
TRBD2	TRBV18	TRBJ2-1	NA	CASSLGAGGLGNEQFF	TGTGCCAGCTCACTGGGAGCGGGAGGGCTTGGCAATGAGCAGTTCTTC
TRBD2	TRBV9	TRBJ2-1	NA	CASSVTSGWSNEQFF	TGTGCCAGCAGCGTCACTAGCGGGTGGAGCAATGAGCAGTTCTTC
TRBD1	TRBV15	TRBJ1-3	NA	CATSRRTGGTIYF	TGTGCCACCAGCAGGAGGACAGGGGGTACCATATATTTT
NA	TRBV21-1	TRBJ1-6	NA	CASSKSRQGFNSPLHF	TGTGCCAGCAGCAAATCTAGGCAGGGGTTTAATTCACCCCTCCACTTT
TRBD2	TRBV11-2	TRBJ2-5	NA	CASSPGLAGGPGPGETQYF	TGTGCCAGCAGCCCGGGACTAGCGGGAGGGCCTGGTCCAGGGGAGACCCAGTACTTC
TRBD2	TRBV2	TRBJ2-7	NA	CATEPGTNPYEQYF	TGTGCCACCGAACCCGGGACTAACCCCTACGAGCAGTACTTC
TRBD2	TRBV6-5	TRBJ2-7	NA	CASSRGTSGTYEQYF	TGTGCCAGCAGTAGGGGAACTAGCGGAACCTACGAGCAGTACTTC
NA	TRBV12-3/TRBV12-4	TRBJ1-2	NA	CASSLGAGGYTF	TGTGCCAGCAGTTTGGGGGCCGGTGGCTACACCTTC
NA	TRBV5-1	TRBJ2-2	NA	CASSLAVTNTGELFF	TGCGCCAGCAGCTTGGCGGTAACGAACACCGGGGAGCTGTTTTTT
NA	TRBV19	TRBJ1-3	NA	CASTEAFSGNTIYF	TGTGCCAGTACTGAGGCCTTCTCTGGAAACACCATATATTTT
NA	TRBV16	TRBJ1-6	NA	CASSRTYGESSPLHF	TGTGCCAGCAGTCGGACCTATGGGGAGAGTTCACCCCTCCACTTT
NA	TRBV28	TRBJ1-5	many	CASKSQGLGQHF	TGTGCCAGCAAAAGTCAGGGGCTGGGCCAGCATTTT
NA	TRBV11-3	TRBJ2-2	NA	CASSPTDAGELFF	TGTGCCAGCAGCCCAACAGATGCTGGGGAGCTGTTTTTT
NA	TRBV7-9	TRBJ1-2	NA	CASSSHLSQGIEGYTF	TGTGCCAGCAGCTCCCATTTAAGTCAGGGTATCGAGGGCTACACCTTC
TRBD2	TRBV4-3	TRBJ2-7	NA	CASSQELAGLYEQYF	TGCGCCAGCAGCCAAGAACTAGCGGGACTCTACGAGCAGTACTTC
NA	TRBV21-1	TRBJ2-7	NA	CASSKEKTSSFLGYEQYF	TGTGCCAGCAGCAAAGAGAAGACTAGCTCCTTTTTGGGGTACGAGCAGTACTTC
TRBD1	TRBV7-9	TRBJ1-4	NA	CASSTYRGANEKLFF	TGTGCCAGCAGCACGTACAGGGGCGCTAATGAAAAACTGTTTTTT
TRBD1	TRBV28	TRBJ1-4	NA	CASSFTGGREKLFF	TGTGCCAGCAGTTTTACAGGGGGTCGGGAAAAACTGTTTTTT
TRBD1	TRBV13	TRBJ1-6	NA	CASSYGTGAASYNSPLHF	TGTGCCAGCAGTTACGGGACAGGGGCCGCCTCCTATAATTCACCCCTCCACTTT